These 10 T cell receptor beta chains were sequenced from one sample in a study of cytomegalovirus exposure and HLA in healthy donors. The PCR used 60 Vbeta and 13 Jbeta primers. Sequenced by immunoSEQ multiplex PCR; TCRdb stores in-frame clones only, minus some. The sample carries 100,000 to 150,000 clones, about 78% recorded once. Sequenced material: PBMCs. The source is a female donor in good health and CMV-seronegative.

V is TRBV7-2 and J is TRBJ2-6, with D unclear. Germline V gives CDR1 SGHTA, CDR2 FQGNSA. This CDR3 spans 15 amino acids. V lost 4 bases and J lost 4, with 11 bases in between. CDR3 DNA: TGTGCCAGCAGCTCCGACATCTACGGGGCCAACGTCCTGACTTTC. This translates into CASSSDIYGANVLTF.

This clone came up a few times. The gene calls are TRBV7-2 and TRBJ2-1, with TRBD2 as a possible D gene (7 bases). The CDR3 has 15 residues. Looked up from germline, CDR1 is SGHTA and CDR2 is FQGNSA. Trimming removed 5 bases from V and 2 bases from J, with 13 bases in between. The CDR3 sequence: CASSRLGGPYNEQFF. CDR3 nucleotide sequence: TGTGCCAGCAGCCGTTTGGGGGGGCCCTACAATGAGCAGTTCTTC.

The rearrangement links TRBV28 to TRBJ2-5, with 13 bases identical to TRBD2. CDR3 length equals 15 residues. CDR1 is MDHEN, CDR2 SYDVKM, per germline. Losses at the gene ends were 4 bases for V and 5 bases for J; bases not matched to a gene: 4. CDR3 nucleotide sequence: TGTGCCAGCAGTTCACTAGCGGGGGGGCGTGAGACCCAGTACTTC. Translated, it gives CASSSLAGGRETQYF.

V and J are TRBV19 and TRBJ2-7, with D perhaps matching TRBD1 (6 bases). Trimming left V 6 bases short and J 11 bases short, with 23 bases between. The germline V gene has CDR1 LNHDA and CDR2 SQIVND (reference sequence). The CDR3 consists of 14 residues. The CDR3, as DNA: TGTGCCAGTAGGTTAACTGGGACATCCGGACCCGAGTACTTC. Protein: CASRLTGTSGPEYF.

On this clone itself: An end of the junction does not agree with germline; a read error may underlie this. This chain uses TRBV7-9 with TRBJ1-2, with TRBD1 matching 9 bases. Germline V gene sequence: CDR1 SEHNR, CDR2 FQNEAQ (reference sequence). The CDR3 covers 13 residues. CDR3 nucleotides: TGTTCCAGCAGCTTAGGGACAGGGTTCGGCTACACCTTC. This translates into CSSSLGTGFGYTF.

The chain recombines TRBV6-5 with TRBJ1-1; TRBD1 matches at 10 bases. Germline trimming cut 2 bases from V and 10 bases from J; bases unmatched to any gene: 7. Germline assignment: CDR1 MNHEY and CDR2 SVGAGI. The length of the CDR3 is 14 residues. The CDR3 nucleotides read TGTGCCAGCAGTTACGATTCGGACAGGGGGGTAGCTTTCTTT. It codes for CASSYDSDRGVAFF.

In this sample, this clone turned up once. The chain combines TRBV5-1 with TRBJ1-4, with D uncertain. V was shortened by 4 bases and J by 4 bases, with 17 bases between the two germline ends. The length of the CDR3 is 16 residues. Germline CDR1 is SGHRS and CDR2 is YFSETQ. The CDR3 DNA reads TGCGCCAGCAGCCCCCGTTATCCGGAGCTTAATGAAAAACTGTTTTTT. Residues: CASSPRYPELNEKLFF. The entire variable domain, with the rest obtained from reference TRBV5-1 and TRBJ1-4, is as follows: KAGVTQTPRYLIKTRGQQVTLSCSPISGHRSVSWYQQTPGQGLQFLFEYFSETQRNKGNFPGRFSGRQFSNSRSEMNVSTLELGDSALYLCASSPRYPELNEKLFFGSGTQLSVL.

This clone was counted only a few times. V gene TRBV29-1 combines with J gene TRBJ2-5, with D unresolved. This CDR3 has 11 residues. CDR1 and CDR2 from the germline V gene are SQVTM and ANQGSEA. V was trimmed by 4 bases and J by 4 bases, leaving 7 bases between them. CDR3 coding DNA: TGCAGCGTTGCTTCTACAGAGACCCAGTACTTC. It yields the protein CSVASTETQYF.

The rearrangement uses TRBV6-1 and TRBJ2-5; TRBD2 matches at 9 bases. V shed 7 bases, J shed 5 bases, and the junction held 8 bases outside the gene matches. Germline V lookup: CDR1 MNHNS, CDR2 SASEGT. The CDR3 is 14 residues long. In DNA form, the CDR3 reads TGTGCCAGCATTTGGTCGCGGGGGGGGGAGACCCAGTACTTC. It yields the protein CASIWSRGGETQYF.

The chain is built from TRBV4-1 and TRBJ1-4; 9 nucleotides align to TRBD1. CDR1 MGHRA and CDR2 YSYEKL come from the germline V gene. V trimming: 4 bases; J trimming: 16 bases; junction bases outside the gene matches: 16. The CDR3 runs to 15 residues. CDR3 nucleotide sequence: TGCGCCAGCAGCCCAACCGGACAGGGGACCCCTTTTCGGTTTTTT. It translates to CASSPTGQGTPFRFF.